This T cell receptor beta chain is from a study of blood T cell repertoires in COVID-19 (TCRdb year 2020). Regarding the complete study: ImmuneRACE Cohort 3 recovered participants were defined by two consecutive negative NP/OP PCR tests, healthcare professional clearance, or symptom resolution. The repertoires were released in a freely available public database intended as a resource for research on the immune response to SARS-CoV-2. HLA class I and class II types, where available, came from metadata supplied by the sample provider rather than from assay-based typing. The samples were drawn from the first 160 participants of the ongoing ImmuneRACE study and from over 950 subjects provided by 6 global collaborators. The prospective study material was composed of cDNA or gDNA derived from T cells, B-cell-depleted T cells, or PBMCs. Subjects who had been exposed to COVID-19, were actively infected with it, or had recovered from it provided the deeply sampled blood TCRbeta repertoires that made up the dataset. Nearly every sample came with metadata listing a de-identified subject ID, COVID-19 status, age in years and sex. Samples covering the acute and convalescent phases of COVID-19 were provided by collaborators in the United States, Italy and Spain. The paper's findings and limits, for the study overall: The quantity of clinical and demographic metadata differed by source and by participant and was supplied without curation.

Turning to this clone: It lacks a known antigen. No much larger clonotype is one base removed from it; base qualities were not supplied.

Trimming takes 2 bases from V and 4 bases from J, and the germline ends sit 12 bases apart. CDR1 is given as SGHVS and CDR2 as FQNEAQ, both from the germline V gene. Including the terminal cysteine and phenylalanine, the CDR3 comprises 15 residues. CDR3 DNA only is kept here, 45 bases in frame from base 1. The immunoSEQ Assay, a bias-controlled multiplex PCR, was used to amplify TCRbeta CDR3 regions from genomic DNA. Per the original workflow: Nucleated cell counts per sample were estimated from amplification of reference gene primers within the assay. Sequence reads were collapsed and filtered to measure the absolute abundance of every unique TCRbeta CDR3 rearrangement. For each sample, productive Simpson clonality was calculated as the square root of Simpson's diversity index across productive rearrangements. TCRdb holds this immuneACCESS table with in-frame rearrangements only. Some clones are missing; in checked studies, unresolved V genes explain under half, and the rest has no known cause. Clone size and the V and J calls come from that table; the DNA yielded D and trimming. The sample table holds about 170,000 clones, of which around three quarters were seen once. 15% to 20% of the sample comes from the top ten.

Enrolling through a virtual design, the prospective study's participants ranged in age from roughly 18 to 89 years and lived across 20 to 25 United States geographic areas. In the prospective study, cohorts were assigned on the basis of participant-reported clinical history obtained from a screening survey and a study questionnaire. In the prospective study, mobile phlebotomists collected whole blood, serum and a nasopharyngeal or oropharyngeal swab from each participant. Additional blood draws and questionnaires over an approximately two-month period could optionally be provided by prospective study participants. Before DNA extraction, prospective study blood samples were shipped either frozen or at room temperature.

This TCR derives from a woman aged 65 to 85 in a cohort exposed to, infected with or recovered from COVID-19 (not recorded which). Sequenced sample: PBMCs or T cells enriched from blood (not recorded which). The rearranged segments are TRBV7-8 and TRBJ1-5; a confident D gene designation cannot be given. The CDR3 here reads CASSLPGRWNQPQHF. The DNA reads TGTGCCAGCAGCTTACCGGGGAGATGGAATCAGCCCCAGCATTTT.